This entry concerns a single T cell receptor beta chain. The target antigen is unknown. This sample stems from a study of post-analysis software for immune sequencing data. Points from the study as a whole: Comparison of patients with controls showed 5 or 6 TRBV segments more frequent in patients, TRBV5-6, TRBV5-1 and TRBV20-1 among them. Batch-mates among the samples co-clustered strongly by F measure.

Tagging with unique molecular identifiers was a feature of the TCR beta cDNA libraries. Each CDR3 protein gets one entry after TCRdb re-called the PCR reads with MiXCR. This sample carries hundreds of thousands of distinct CDR3 sequences, approximately 30% of them seen once, and the ten largest clones take around 0.56%. Germline CDR1 reads SGHRS; CDR2 reads YFSETQ. The CDR3 spans 15 residues. Deletions cut 1 base from V and 2 bases from J, with 13 bases between. The receptor's source is a girl aged 10 to 17 with multiple sclerosis. The V and J genes are TRBV5-1 and TRBJ2-7; D is ambiguous. Sequencing used blood. This CDR3 is CASSLIAGRAYEQYF. In DNA, the CDR3 is TGCGCCAGCAGCTTGATAGCCGGACGGGCCTACGAGCAGTACTTC.